The 5 T cell receptor beta chains given below trace back to one sample, sequenced in a study of T-cell reconstitution after alpha-beta-depleted transplantation in children. A library of TCRbeta sequences, prepared with unique molecular identifiers, was generated. From the PCR reads, TCRdb called clonotypes with MiXCR, one entry per CDR3 protein. Of about 140,000 distinct CDR3 sequences in the sample, about 9% were seen once. Sequenced material: PBMCs, mostly from graft donor cells, taken 180 days after TCRalphabeta/CD19-depleted stem cell transplant. The receptor set was obtained from a female patient aged 2 to 10 who had a stem cell transplant for congenital amegakaryocytic thrombocytopenia, so the T cells may come from the graft donor.

This clonotype was seen many times. The rearrangement links TRBV7-2 to TRBJ2-3, with D unresolved. V shed 2 bases and J shed 8 bases, with 8 bases lying between them. Germline V gene sequence: CDR1 SGHTA, CDR2 FQGNSA. The CDR3 is 12 amino acids. CDR3 protein: CASSLNWGTQYF. CDR3 DNA sequence: TGTGCCAGCAGCTTAAATTGGGGTACGCAGTATTTT.

The chain recombines TRBV20-1 with TRBJ2-5; 10 nucleotides match TRBD2. This CDR3 is 15 amino acids long. J was trimmed by 0 bases and V by 1 base; bases with no gene match: 2. In germline, CDR1 is DFQATT, CDR2 SNEGSKA (reference sequence). In nucleotides, the CDR3 is TGCAGTGCTAGAGTACTAGCGGGAAACCAAGAGACCCAGTACTTC. It encodes CSARVLAGNQETQYF.

This clonotype has ten or more counts. This chain links TRBV20-1 with TRBJ2-7; 11 bases line up with TRBD2. The CDR3 is 15 amino acids. In germline, CDR1 is DFQATT, CDR2 SNEGSKA (reference sequence). V was clipped by 4 bases and J by 5 bases; unmatched bases: 10. The CDR3 loop is CSATGTSGGIDEQYF. The CDR3 coding sequence is TGCAGTGCTACCGGGACTAGCGGAGGGATCGACGAGCAGTACTTC.

Turning to this clonotype: The junction and the germline gene differ at one end; a read error may be behind it. This chain links TRBV2 with TRBJ2-3; TRBD2 might be the D (6 bases). In germline, CDR1 is SNHLY, CDR2 FYNNEI. CDR3 length: 18 amino acids. In DNA, the CDR3 is TGTGCCCGCAGTTTTTTTTGGACTACTAGAGAAAGCACAGATACGCAGTATTTT. This codes for CARSFFWTTRESTDTQYF.

This clonotype is medium-sized (0.01 to 0.1%) in the sample. The chain uses TRBV4-2 and TRBJ2-7; a possible D gene is TRBD1 (5 bases). The CDR3 extends over 16 amino acids. Germline V gene data show CDR1 as LGHNA and CDR2 as YNFKEQ. Trimming took off 0 bases at V and 2 bases at J, with 14 bases between the two ends. Here the CDR3 DNA reads TGTGCCAGCAGCCAAGATCAGAAGCAGGGCGCCTACGAGCAGTACTTC. The encoded protein is CASSQDQKQGAYEQYF.